This record covers a single T cell receptor beta chain. The antigen is undetermined. This sample was included in a study of response to subunit inactivated influenza vaccine. The study's findings and limits: Authors proposed each seasonal influenza vaccination draws in few new T cells.

In TCRdb, the RT-PCR reads were re-called with MiXCR into one record per CDR3 protein. The table includes around 520,000 distinct CDR3 sequences, around 25% detected once. The trim removed 0 bases at V and 7 bases at J, leaving 4 bases unmatched. The CDR3 totals 17 residues. CDR1 and CDR2 (germline): SGHTA, FQGNSA. The sequence came from a man aged 45-60 years who received an inactivated influenza vaccine. The sample in question was CD4+ T cells sorted from PBMCs, obtained 5 days after vaccination. The V and J genes are TRBV7-2 and TRBJ2-1, with 15 nucleotides matching TRBD2. The CDR3, as DNA: TGTGCCAGCAGCTTAGCGGGACTAGCGGGGGGAGGGAATGAGCAGTTCTTC. As protein: CASSLAGLAGGGNEQFF.